This entry lists 15 T cell receptor beta chains sequenced from one sample in a study of cytomegalovirus exposure and HLA in healthy donors. The study ran its PCR with 60 Vbeta and 13 Jbeta primers. This table comes from immunoSEQ multiplex PCR, and its TCRdb copy is limited to in-frame clones, with some not included. The sample yields some 99,000 clones, approximately 80% seen once. Specimen: PBMCs. The receptors shown here come from a woman aged 25 to 39 in good health and CMV-seronegative.

This rearrangement joins TRBV7-2 to TRBJ2-1, with D uncertain. Between the trimmed V and J ends, which lost 4 bases and 6 bases, there was a span of 19 bases. Germline V gene sequence: CDR1 SGHTA, CDR2 FQGNSA. The CDR3 covers 16 residues. The CDR3 coding sequence is TGTGCCAGCAGCTCCTTCGGGTTGATCCCTAGCAATGAGCAGTTCTTC. It translates to CASSSFGLIPSNEQFF.

V is TRBV29-1 and J is TRBJ2-7, with 7 bases lining up with TRBD1. Germline V gene data show CDR1 as SQVTM and CDR2 as ANQGSEA. This CDR3 spans 11 amino acids. The V and J ends lost 6 bases and 3 bases, in that order; junction bases with no gene match: 2. The CDR3 region is CSVTGNYEQYF. CDR3 sequence (DNA): TGCAGCGTGACAGGGAACTACGAGCAGTACTTC.

The chain links TRBV12-2 to TRBJ2-7; the DNA was not used to check the table's D call, TRBD1. TRBV12-2 is deemed a pseudogene. This CDR3 is built from 15 residues. The CDR3 loop is CASRFIRGIDYEQYF. CDR3 nucleotide sequence: TGTGCAAGTCGCTTTATAAGGGGCATCGACTACGAGCAGTACTTC.

The rearrangement joins TRBV5-6 to TRBJ2-7; 7 bases align to TRBD2. Per germline, CDR1 SGHDT and CDR2 YYEEEE. This CDR3 comprises 14 residues. J was trimmed by 7 bases and V by 6 bases; bases with no gene match: 13. CDR3 region: CASTYLFGRGEQYF. The DNA of the CDR3 is TGTGCCAGCACCTACTTATTTGGGCGGGGGGAGCAGTACTTC.

Here the CDR3 reads CASSPTSVLSYEQYF. In DNA, the CDR3 is TGTGCCAGCAGCCCGACTAGCGTACTCTCCTACGAGCAGTACTTC. This chain connects TRBV9 to TRBJ2-7, with 8 bases fitting TRBD2. CDR1 SGDLS and CDR2 YYNGEE come from the germline V gene. CDR3 size: 15 residues. The J segment lost 0 bases and the V segment lost 4 bases, leaving 6 bases of the junction unmatched.

This clone was seen once. The rearrangement links TRBV9 to TRBJ2-7; TRBD2 matches at 11 bases. CDR3 length equals 16 residues. Per the germline V gene, CDR1 is SGDLS and CDR2 is YYNGEE. The ends lost 4 bases at V and 2 bases at J; junction bases unmatched: 8. The CDR3 DNA is TGTGCCAGCAGCCCAACCGGGACTAGCGGAGCCTACGAGCAGTACTTC. It codes for CASSPTGTSGAYEQYF.

This chain connects TRBV9 to TRBJ1-1; possible D gene TRBD1, 5 bases. In germline, CDR1 is SGDLS, CDR2 YYNGEE. The CDR3 totals 15 residues. Trimming shortened V by 4 bases and J by 0 bases, and 13 bases separated the two germline ends. CDR3 coding DNA: TGTGCCAGCAGCCCAAGACAGATTATGAACACTGAAGCTTTCTTT. Protein product: CASSPRQIMNTEAFF.

The rearrangement links TRBV29-1 to TRBJ2-7; 15 nucleotides match TRBD2. J was trimmed by 3 bases and V by 6 bases; bases with no gene match: 6. The CDR3 length is 15 residues. CDR1 and CDR2 from the germline V gene are SQVTM and ANQGSEA. CDR3 region: CSVKGLAGGGYEQYF. The CDR3 DNA sequence: TGCAGCGTCAAAGGACTAGCGGGAGGGGGCTACGAGCAGTACTTC.

The chain carries TRBV5-1 and TRBJ1-4; 7 positions match TRBD1. This CDR3 comprises 16 residues. From germline, CDR1 is SGHRS and CDR2 YFSETQ. V lost 4 bases, J lost 0 bases, and 6 bases stayed unmatched. The CDR3 here is CASSGGQVATNEKLFF. CDR3 nucleotides: TGCGCCAGCAGCGGTGGACAGGTGGCAACTAATGAAAAACTGTTTTTT.

The chain combines TRBV10-2 with TRBJ2-1; 10 nucleotides agree with TRBD2. The V gene end was trimmed by 0 bases and the J gene end by 12 bases; junction bases not matched to a gene: 8. CDR1 and CDR2 (germline): WSHSY, SAAADI. CDR3 length equals 15 residues. The CDR3 region is CASSESASGRLGQFF. For the CDR3, the DNA is TGCGCCAGCAGTGAGTCCGCTAGCGGGAGACTCGGGCAGTTCTTC.

The V gene is TRBV4-1, the J gene TRBJ2-7; D possibly corresponds to TRBD1 (5 bases). This CDR3 has 15 residues. Per the germline V gene, CDR1 is MGHRA and CDR2 is YSYEKL. The V gene lost 0 bases and the J gene lost 4 bases, with 13 bases spanning the gap. This chain's CDR3 is CASSQEQGQFYEQYF. In DNA, the CDR3 is TGCGCCAGCAGCCAAGAGCAGGGTCAATTTTACGAGCAGTACTTC.

The chain's CDR3 is CASSRPGGGSSRNIQYF. DNA of the CDR3: TGTGCCAGCTCACGGCCAGGGGGCGGTTCTTCACGAAACATTCAGTACTTC. The chain combines TRBV18 with TRBJ2-4; 8 nucleotides align to TRBD1. The trim removed 4 bases at V and 6 bases at J, leaving 14 bases unmatched. Germline assignment: CDR1 KGHSH and CDR2 LQKENI. The length of the CDR3 is 17 residues.

This chain links TRBV10-1 with TRBJ1-1; a weak D match, TRBD1 (5 bases). This CDR3 comprises 12 residues. Trimming pared 3 bases from V and 7 bases from J, leaving 9 bases between. Germline V lookup: CDR1 WNHNN, CDR2 SYGVQD (reference sequence). CDR3 region: CASSESQGEAFF. The DNA of the CDR3 is TGCGCCAGCAGTGAATCCCAGGGTGAAGCTTTCTTT.

This chain uses TRBV4-2 with TRBJ2-1; 8 bases align to TRBD2. Germline trimming cut 1 base from V and 5 bases from J; bases unmatched to any gene: 4. Looked up from germline, CDR1 is LGHNA and CDR2 is YNFKEQ. The CDR3 length is 15 residues. The CDR3 reads CASSQGSGIHNEQFF. Here the CDR3 DNA reads TGTGCCAGCAGCCAAGGTAGCGGGATCCACAATGAGCAGTTCTTC.

This clone was seen just once. V gene TRBV27 combines with J gene TRBJ2-3; D perhaps matches TRBD2 (6 bases). There are 15 residues in the CDR3. Germline CDR1 reads MNHEY; CDR2 reads SMNVEV (reference sequence). V was cut by 6 bases and J by 2 bases, with 15 bases left in between. CDR3 bases: TGTGCCAGCAGCCGAACCTTAGCGGACACAGATACGCAGTATTTT. Its protein is CASSRTLADTDTQYF.